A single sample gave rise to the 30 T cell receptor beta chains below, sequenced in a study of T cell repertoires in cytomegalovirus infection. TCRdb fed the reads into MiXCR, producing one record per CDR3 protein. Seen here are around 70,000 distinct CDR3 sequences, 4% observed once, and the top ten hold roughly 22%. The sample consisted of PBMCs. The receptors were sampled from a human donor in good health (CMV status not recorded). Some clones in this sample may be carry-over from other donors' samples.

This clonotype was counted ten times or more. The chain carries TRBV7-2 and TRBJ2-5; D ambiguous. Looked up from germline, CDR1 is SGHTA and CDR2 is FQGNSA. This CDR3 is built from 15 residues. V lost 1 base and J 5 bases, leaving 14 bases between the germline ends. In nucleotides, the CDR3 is TGTGCCAGCAGCTTAGGGGATTCAGGATGGGAGACCCAGTACTTC. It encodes CASSLGDSGWETQYF.

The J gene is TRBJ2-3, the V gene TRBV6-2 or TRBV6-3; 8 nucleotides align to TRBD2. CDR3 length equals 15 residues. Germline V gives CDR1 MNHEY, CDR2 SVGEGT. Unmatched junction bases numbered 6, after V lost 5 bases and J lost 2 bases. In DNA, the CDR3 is TGTGCCAGCAGTCGCCGGGGGGGCCCCACAGATACGCAGTATTTT. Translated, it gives CASSRRGGPTDTQYF.

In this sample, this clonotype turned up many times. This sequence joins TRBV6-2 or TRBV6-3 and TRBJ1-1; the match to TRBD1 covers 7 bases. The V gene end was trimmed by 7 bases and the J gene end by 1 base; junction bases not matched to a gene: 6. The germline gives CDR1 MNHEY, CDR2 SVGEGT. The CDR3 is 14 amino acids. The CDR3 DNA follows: TGTGCCAGCAAGAGGGGACAGTCGAACACTGAAGCTTTCTTT. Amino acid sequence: CASKRGQSNTEAFF.

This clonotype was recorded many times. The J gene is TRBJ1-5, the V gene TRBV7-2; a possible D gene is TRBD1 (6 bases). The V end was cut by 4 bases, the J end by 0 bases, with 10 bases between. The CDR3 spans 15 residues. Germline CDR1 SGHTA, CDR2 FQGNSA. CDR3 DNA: TGTGCCAGCAGCTCGACAGGCTATAGCAATCAGCCCCAGCATTTT. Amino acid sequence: CASSSTGYSNQPQHF. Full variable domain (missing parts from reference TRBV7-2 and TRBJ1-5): GAGVSQSPSNKVTEKGKDVELRCDPISGHTALYWYRQSLGQGLEFLIYFQGNSAPDKSGLPSDRFSAERTGGSVSTLTIQRTQQEDSAVYLCASSSTGYSNQPQHFGDGTRLSIL.

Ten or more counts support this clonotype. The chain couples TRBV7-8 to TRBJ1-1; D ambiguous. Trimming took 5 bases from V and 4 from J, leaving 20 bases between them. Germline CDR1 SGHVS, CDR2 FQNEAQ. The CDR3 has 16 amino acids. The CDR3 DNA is TGTGCCAGCAGCCCCCAGACCTTAATGGGGTCCACTGAAGCTTTCTTT. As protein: CASSPQTLMGSTEAFF. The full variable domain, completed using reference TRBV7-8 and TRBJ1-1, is GAGVSQSPRYKVAKRGQDVALRCDPISGHVSLFWYQQALGQGPEFLTYFQNEAQLDKSGLPSDRFFAERPEGSVSTLKIQRTQQEDSAVYLCASSPQTLMGSTEAFFGQGTRLTVV.

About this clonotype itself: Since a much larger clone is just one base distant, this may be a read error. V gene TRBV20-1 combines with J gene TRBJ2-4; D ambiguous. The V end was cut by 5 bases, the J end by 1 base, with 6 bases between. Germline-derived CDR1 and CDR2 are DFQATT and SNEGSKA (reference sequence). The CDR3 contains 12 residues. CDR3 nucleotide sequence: TGCAGTGCTTCGGTGGCCAAAAACATTCAGTACTTC. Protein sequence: CSASVAKNIQYF.

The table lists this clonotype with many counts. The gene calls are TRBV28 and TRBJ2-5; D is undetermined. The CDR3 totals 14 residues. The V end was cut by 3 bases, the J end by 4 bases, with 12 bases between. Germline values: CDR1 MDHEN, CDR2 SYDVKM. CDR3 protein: CASSFRSPRETQYF. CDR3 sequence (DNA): TGTGCCAGCAGTTTTCGCTCCCCAAGAGAGACCCAGTACTTC.

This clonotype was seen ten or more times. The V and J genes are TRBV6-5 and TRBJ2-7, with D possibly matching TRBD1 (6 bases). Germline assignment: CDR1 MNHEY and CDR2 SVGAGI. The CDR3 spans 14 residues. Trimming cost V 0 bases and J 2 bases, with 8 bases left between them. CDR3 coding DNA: TGTGCCAGCAGTTACTCCTGGACAGCCTACGAGCAGTACTTC. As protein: CASSYSWTAYEQYF.

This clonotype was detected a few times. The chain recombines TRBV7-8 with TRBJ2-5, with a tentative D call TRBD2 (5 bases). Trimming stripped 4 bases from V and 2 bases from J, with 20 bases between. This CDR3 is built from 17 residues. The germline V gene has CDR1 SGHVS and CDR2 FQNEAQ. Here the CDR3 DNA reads TGTGCCAGCAGCTGGCCTGAGGGCGGGCGTCTTCAAGAGACCCAGTACTTC. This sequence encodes CASSWPEGGRLQETQYF. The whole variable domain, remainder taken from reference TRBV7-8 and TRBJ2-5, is GAGVSQSPRYKVAKRGQDVALRCDPISGHVSLFWYQQALGQGPEFLTYFQNEAQLDKSGLPSDRFFAERPEGSVSTLKIQRTQQEDSAVYLCASSWPEGGRLQETQYFGPGTRLLVL.

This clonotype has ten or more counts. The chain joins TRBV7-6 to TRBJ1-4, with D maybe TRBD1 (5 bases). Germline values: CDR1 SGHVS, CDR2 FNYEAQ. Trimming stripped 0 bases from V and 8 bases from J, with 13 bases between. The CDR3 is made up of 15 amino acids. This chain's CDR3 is CASSLAGRDYEKLFF. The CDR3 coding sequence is TGTGCCAGCAGCTTAGCGGGCAGGGACTACGAAAAACTGTTTTTT. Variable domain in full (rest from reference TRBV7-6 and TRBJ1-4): GAGVSQSPRYKVTKRGQDVALRCDPISGHVSLYWYRQALGQGPEFLTYFNYEAQQDKSGLPNDRFSAERPEGSISTLTIQRTEQRDSAMYRCASSLAGRDYEKLFFGSGTQLSVL.

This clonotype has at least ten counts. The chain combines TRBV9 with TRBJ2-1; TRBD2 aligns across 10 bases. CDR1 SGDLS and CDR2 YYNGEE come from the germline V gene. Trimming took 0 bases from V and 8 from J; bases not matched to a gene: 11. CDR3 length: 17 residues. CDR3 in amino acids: CASSVVASGSRSDEQFF. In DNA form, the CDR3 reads TGTGCCAGCAGCGTAGTGGCTAGCGGGAGTAGGAGCGATGAGCAGTTCTTC.

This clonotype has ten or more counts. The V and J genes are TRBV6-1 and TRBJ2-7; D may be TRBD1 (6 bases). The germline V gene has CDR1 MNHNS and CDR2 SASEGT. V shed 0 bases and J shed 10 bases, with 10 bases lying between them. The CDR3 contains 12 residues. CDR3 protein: CASSEAVRGQYF. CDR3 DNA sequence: TGTGCCAGCAGTGAAGCAGTCAGGGGTCAGTACTTC.

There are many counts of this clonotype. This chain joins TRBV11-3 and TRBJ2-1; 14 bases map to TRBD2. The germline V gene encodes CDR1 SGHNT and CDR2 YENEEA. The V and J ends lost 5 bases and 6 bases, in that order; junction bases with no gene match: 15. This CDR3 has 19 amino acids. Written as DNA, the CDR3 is TGTGCCAGCAGCAGACCCGGGACTAGCGGGAGTCTTGTCACCAATGAGCAGTTCTTC. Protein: CASSRPGTSGSLVTNEQFF.

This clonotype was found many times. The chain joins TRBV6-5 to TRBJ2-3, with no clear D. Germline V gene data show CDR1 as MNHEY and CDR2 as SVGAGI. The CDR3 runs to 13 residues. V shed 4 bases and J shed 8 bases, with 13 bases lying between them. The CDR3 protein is CASSSASRVTQYF. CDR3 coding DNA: TGTGCCAGCAGTTCTGCAAGTAGGGTTACGCAGTATTTT.

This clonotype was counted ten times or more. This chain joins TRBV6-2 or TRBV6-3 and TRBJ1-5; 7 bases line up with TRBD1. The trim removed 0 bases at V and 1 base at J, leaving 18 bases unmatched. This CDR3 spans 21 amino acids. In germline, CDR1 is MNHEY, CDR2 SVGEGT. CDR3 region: CASSYSPRDSRGGMSNQPQHF. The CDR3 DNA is TGTGCCAGCAGTTACTCACCGCGGGACAGTCGAGGGGGGATGAGCAATCAGCCCCAGCATTTT.

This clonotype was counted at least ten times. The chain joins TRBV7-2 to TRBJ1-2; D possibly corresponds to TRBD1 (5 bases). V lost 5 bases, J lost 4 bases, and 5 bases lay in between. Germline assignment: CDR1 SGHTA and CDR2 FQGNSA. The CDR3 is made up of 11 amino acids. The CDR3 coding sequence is TGTGCCAGCAGCGGGGGCTATGGCTACACCTTC. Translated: CASSGGYGYTF.

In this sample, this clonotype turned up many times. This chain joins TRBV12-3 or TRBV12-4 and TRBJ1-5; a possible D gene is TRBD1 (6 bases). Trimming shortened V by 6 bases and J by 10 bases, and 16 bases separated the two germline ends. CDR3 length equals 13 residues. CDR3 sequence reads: CASSPQWGGPQHF. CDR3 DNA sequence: TGTGCCAGCAGCCCCCAATGGGGGGGCCCCCAGCATTTT.

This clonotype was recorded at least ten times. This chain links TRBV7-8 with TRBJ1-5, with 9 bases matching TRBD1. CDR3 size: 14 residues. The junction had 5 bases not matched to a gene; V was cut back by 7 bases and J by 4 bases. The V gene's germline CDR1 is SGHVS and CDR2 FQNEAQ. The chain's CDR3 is CASTVGTGNQPQHF. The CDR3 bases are TGTGCCAGCACGGTCGGGACAGGGAATCAGCCCCAGCATTTT.

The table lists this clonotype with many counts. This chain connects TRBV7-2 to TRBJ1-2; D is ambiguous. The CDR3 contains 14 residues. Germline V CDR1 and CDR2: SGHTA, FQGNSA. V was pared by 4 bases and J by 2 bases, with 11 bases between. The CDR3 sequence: CASSSQSGNYGYTF. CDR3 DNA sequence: TGTGCCAGCAGCTCCCAGAGTGGGAACTATGGCTACACCTTC. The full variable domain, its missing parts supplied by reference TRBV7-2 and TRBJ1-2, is GAGVSQSPSNKVTEKGKDVELRCDPISGHTALYWYRQSLGQGLEFLIYFQGNSAPDKSGLPSDRFSAERTGGSVSTLTIQRTQQEDSAVYLCASSSQSGNYGYTFGSGTRLTVV.

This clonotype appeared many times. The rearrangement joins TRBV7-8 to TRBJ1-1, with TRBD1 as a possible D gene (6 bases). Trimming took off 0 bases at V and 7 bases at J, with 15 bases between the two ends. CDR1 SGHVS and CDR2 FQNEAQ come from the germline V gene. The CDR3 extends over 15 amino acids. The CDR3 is CASSLAGALHDEAFF. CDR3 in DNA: TGTGCCAGCAGCTTAGCGGGGGCCCTGCACGATGAAGCTTTCTTT.

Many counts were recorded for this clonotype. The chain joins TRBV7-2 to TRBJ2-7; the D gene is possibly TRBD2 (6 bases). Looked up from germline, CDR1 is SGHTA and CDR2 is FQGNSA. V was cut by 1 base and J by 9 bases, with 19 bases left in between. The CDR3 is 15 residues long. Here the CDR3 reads CASSLEPAGVTRQYF. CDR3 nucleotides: TGTGCCAGCAGCTTAGAACCAGCGGGCGTTACGAGGCAGTACTTC.

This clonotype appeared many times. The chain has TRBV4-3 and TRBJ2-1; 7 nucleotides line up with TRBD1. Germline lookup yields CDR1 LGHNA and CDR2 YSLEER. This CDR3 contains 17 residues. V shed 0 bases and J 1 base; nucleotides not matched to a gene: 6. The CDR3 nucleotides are TGCGCCAGCAGCCAAGATCGTTGGGACAGTTCCTACAATGAGCAGTTCTTC. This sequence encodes CASSQDRWDSSYNEQFF.

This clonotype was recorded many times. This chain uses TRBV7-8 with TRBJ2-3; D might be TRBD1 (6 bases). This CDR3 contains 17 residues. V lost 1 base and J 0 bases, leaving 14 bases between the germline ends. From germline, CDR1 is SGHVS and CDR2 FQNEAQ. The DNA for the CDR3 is TGTGCCAGCAGCTTAGTCCGGGGACACTTAAGCACAGATACGCAGTATTTT. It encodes CASSLVRGHLSTDTQYF.

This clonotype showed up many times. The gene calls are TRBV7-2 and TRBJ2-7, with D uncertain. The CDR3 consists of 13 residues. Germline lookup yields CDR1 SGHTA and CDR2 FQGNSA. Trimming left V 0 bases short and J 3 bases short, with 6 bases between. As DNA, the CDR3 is TGTGCCAGCAGCTTAGCGTTGTTCTACGAGCAGTACTTC. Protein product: CASSLALFYEQYF. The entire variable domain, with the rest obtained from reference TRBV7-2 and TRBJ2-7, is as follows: GAGVSQSPSNKVTEKGKDVELRCDPISGHTALYWYRQSLGQGLEFLIYFQGNSAPDKSGLPSDRFSAERTGGSVSTLTIQRTQQEDSAVYLCASSLALFYEQYFGPGTRLTVT.

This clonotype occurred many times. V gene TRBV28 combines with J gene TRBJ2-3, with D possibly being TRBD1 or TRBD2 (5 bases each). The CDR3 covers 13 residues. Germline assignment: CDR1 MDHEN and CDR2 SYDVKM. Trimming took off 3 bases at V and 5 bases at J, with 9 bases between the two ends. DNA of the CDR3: TGTGCCAGCAGTTTCGGGGCTAGAGATACGCAGTATTTT. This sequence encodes CASSFGARDTQYF.

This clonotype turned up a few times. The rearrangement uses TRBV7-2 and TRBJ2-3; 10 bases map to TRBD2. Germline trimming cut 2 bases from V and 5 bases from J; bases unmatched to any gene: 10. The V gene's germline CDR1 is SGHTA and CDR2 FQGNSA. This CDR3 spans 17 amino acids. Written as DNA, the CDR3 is TGTGCCAGCAGCTTAAATTTAGCGGGGGGTGGTGGAGATACGCAGTATTTT. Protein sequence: CASSLNLAGGGGDTQYF.

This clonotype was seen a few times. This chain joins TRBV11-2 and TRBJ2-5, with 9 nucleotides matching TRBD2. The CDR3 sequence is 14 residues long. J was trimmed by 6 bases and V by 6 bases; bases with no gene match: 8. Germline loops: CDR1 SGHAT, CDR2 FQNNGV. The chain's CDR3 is CASSYSGGGQTQYF. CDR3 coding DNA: TGTGCCAGCAGTTATAGCGGGGGAGGTCAGACCCAGTACTTC. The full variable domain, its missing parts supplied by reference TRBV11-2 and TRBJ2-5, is EAGVAQSPRYKIIEKRQSVAFWCNPISGHATLYWYQQILGQGPKLLIQFQNNGVVDDSQLPKDRFSAERLKGVDSTLKIQPAKLEDSAVYLCASSYSGGGQTQYFGPGTRLLVL.

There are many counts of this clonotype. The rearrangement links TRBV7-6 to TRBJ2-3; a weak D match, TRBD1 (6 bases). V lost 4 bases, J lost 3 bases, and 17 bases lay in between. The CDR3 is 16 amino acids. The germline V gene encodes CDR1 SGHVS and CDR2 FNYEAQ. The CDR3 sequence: CASSSPPGVRTDTQYF. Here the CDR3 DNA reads TGTGCCAGCAGCTCGCCGCCAGGGGTTAGGACAGATACGCAGTATTTT.

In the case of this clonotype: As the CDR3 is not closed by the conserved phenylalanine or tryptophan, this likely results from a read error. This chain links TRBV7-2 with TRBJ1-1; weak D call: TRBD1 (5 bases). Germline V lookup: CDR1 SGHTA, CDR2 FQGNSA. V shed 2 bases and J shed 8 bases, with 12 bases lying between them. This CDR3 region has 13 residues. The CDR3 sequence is CASSLFGATEAFC. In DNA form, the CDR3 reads TGTGCCAGCAGCTTATTTGGGGCAACAGAAGCTTTCTGT.

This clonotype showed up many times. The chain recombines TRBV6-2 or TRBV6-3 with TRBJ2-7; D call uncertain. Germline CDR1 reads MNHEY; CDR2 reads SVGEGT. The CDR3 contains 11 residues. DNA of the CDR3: TGTGCAGGCGGACCCACCTACGAGCAGTACTTC. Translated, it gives CAGGPTYEQYF.